The clone carrying this TCR beta chain was counted between two and nine times. The antigen remains unidentified. MiXCR, run by TCRdb on the RT-PCR reads, gives a single entry per CDR3 protein. The data hold under 950,000 distinct CDR3 sequences, with roughly 20% observed a single time. The data originate from a study of response to subunit inactivated influenza vaccine. The V end lost 3 bases, the J end lost 4 bases, and 16 bases lay between the germline ends. The V gene's germline CDR1 is SGHTA and CDR2 FQGNSA. This CDR3 spans 16 amino acids. Study-level findings and limits: T cells newly recruited by each seasonal influenza vaccination are few, the authors suggested.

This receptor was taken from a man aged 50 to 60 who received an inactivated influenza vaccine. This material consisted of PBMCs from blood, taken around 5 days after vaccination. The rearrangement links TRBV7-2 to TRBJ1-3, with TRBD1 as a possible D gene (5 bases). CDR3 in DNA: TGTGCCAGCAGCTTTTCCTTGGGGGGATCCGGAAACACCATATATTTT. It specifies CASSFSLGGSGNTIYF. Variable domain in full (rest from reference TRBV7-2 and TRBJ1-3): GAGVSQSPSNKVTEKGKDVELRCDPISGHTALYWYRQSLGQGLEFLIYFQGNSAPDKSGLPSDRFSAERTGGSVSTLTIQRTQQEDSAVYLCASSFSLGGSGNTIYFGEGSWLTVV.